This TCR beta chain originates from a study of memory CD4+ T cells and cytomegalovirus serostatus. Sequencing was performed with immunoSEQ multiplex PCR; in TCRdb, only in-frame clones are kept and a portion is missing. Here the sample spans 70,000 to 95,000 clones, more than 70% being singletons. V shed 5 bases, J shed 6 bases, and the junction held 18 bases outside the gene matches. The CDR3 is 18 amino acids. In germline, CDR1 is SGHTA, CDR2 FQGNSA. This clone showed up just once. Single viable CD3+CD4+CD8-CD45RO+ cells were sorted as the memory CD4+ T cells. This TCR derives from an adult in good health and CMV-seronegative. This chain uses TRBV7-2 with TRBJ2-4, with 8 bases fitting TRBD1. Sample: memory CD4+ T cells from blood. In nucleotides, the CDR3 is TGTGCCAGCAGCCCGACCCCAGGGGGCGCGGTAGGGCGAAACATTCAGTACTTC. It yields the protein CASSPTPGGAVGRNIQYF.